This T cell receptor (beta chain) emerged from a study of T cell clonality in common variable immunodeficiency (dated by TCRdb to 2015 to 2017). What the authors observed across the whole study: CVID TCRbeta sequences reportedly showed fewer deletions and N-nucleotide insertions and lacked highly modified clones with 13 or more V deletions. TCRbeta clonality was higher in CVID subjects than in healthy controls (t-test p = 0.018), and the increase was most characteristic of about a third of subjects. Patient heterogeneity within the CVID cohort put limits on correlating repertoire features with clinical complications. According to the authors, figuring out what caused the increased clonality in CVID would require sequencing the repertoires of T cell subpopulations. CVID subjects shared fewer TCRbeta clones with each other than healthy controls did (p < 0.0001). Even though DNA input was equal, the average per sample came to some 82,000 unique sequences for controls compared with roughly 30,000 for CVID samples.

Equivalent amounts of genomic DNA from CVID and control samples were used as sequencing input. For every sample, a 60 bp segment covering the rearranged TCRbeta CDR3 region was amplified and then sequenced. TCRbeta amplification used the immunoSEQ assay, a bias-corrected multiplex PCR with high-throughput sequencing. In the paper's pipeline: Every unique nucleotide sequence was considered a clone and was annotated with V, D and J genes, copy number and frequency. Sequences were labeled productive if in frame, and non-productive if out of frame or containing stop codons. Clonality was calculated from Shannon's entropy as previously described. Mean CDR3 Kyte-Doolittle hydropathy was derived from the predicted amino acid sequences of productive clones. Scaled V gene usage was hierarchically clustered using Manhattan distance and complete linkage with the R hclust function. Clone sharing by CDR3 amino acid sequence was assessed by resampling 12 repertoires per group over 100 rounds. The repertoires were searched for 60 to 70 published EBV-specific TCRbeta sequences and some 240 published CMV-specific TCRbeta sequences. Analysis left out two CVID samples that produced under 10,000 sequences, so 35 to 50 CVID repertoires remained. Drawn from immuneACCESS, this table holds only the in-frame rearrangements with V and J called that TCRdb kept. Clones are partly lost; checked studies trace under half to an unresolved V gene and leave the rest unexplained. V, J and clone size were drawn from that table, and D and trimming were deduced from the DNA. This sample has around 33,000 clones, none of them a singleton. The ten biggest clones cover about 29% of the sample.

Inclusive of the bounding cysteine and phenylalanine, the CDR3 is 14 residues long. The CDR3 was read in part: 33 bases, with the frame set at base 1. As encoded in the germline V gene, CDR1 is SGHAT while CDR2 is FQNNGV. V loses 5 bases, J loses 2 bases, and the germline ends lie 10 bases apart. Standard criteria, namely reduction of serum IgG, IgA and/or IgM below the normal range together with specific antibody deficiency, were applied for the diagnosis of CVID. There were approximately 46 subjects in the CVID group (roughly 30 male and 15 female), ranging in age from roughly 9 to 64 years, with a mean age of 40. Predominantly Caucasian heritage was noted among both the CVID patients and the healthy controls. At the time of study participation, every CVID subject had been on replacement immunoglobulin therapy for at least one year. At the time of blood collection, no CVID subject was ill or was being treated with immunomodulatory or immunosuppressive medication. Heparinized peripheral whole blood samples of about 5 to 9 ml were obtained from each donor. Genomic DNA from adults with common variable immune deficiency (CVID) and from healthy adult controls was used to sequence TCRbeta CDR3 repertoires. Diluted blood was density-centrifuged over Hypaque 1077 or Ficoll-Paque to isolate peripheral blood mononuclear cells. Genomic DNA was obtained from unsorted mononuclear cells through either Qiagen column purification or a centrifugation-based method.

This clone was recorded at least ten times. The specificity of this receptor is unknown. The DNA ends 3 residues before the CDR3 does, and the rest of the CDR3 is filled in from the germline J gene. The receptor comes from a human donor with common variable immunodeficiency. The chain was built from TRBV11-2 and TRBJ2-4, with no confidently assigned D gene. Sequenced material: peripheral blood mononuclear cells. The encoded CDR3 is CASSPLPSKNIQYF. CDR3 bases read: TGTGCCAGCAGCCCCCTTCCTTCCAAAAACATT.